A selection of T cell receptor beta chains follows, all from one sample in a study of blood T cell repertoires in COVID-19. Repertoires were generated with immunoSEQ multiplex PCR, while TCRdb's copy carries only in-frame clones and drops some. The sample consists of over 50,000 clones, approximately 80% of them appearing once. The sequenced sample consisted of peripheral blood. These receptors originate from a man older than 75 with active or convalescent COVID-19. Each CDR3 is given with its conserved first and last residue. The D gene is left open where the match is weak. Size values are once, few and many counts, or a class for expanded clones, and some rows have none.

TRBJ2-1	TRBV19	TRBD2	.	CASSIQREGRDNEQFF	TGTGCCAGTAGTATCCAGCGGGAGGGCCGGGACAATGAGCAGTTCTTC
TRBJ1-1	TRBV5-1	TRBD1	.	CASSLGLDRASNEAFF	TGCGCCAGCAGCTTGGGATTGGACAGGGCGTCAAATGAAGCTTTCTTT
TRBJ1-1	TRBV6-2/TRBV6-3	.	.	CASSYSVTEAFF	TGTGCCAGCAGTTACTCCGTCACTGAAGCTTTCTTT
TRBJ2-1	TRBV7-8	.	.	CASSFQGNEQFF	TGTGCCAGCAGCTTCCAGGGCAATGAGCAGTTCTTC
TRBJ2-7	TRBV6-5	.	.	CASSLTPGDYEQYF	TGTGCCAGCAGTTTAACCCCAGGGGACTACGAGCAGTACTTC
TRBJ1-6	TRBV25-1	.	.	CASTPGFSSPLHF	TGTGCCAGCACTCCAGGGTTTAGTTCACCCCTCCACTTT
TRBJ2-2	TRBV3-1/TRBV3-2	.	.	CASSQEVLVSSGELFF	TGTGCCAGCAGCCAAGAGGTGCTAGTCTCGTCCGGGGAGCTGTTTTTT
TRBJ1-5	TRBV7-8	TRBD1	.	CASSFHRQGFQPQHF	TGTGCCAGCAGCTTCCACCGACAGGGGTTCCAGCCCCAGCATTTT
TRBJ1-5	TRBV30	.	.	CAWGGGQPQHF	TGTGCCTGGGGCGGGGGTCAGCCCCAGCATTTT
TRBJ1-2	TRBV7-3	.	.	CASSPGGGRRYGYTF	TGTGCCAGCAGCCCTGGGGGAGGACGGCGCTATGGCTACACCTTC
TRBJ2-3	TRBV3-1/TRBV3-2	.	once	CASSQGVGATDTQYF	TGTGCCAGCAGCCAAGGGGTTGGGGCGACAGATACGCAGTATTTT
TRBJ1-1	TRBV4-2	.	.	CASSQDGGLGTEAFF	TGTGCCAGCAGCCAAGACGGGGGGCTAGGCACTGAAGCTTTCTTT
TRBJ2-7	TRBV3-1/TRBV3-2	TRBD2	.	CASSLRLAGGGDEQYF	TGTGCCAGCAGCTTACGCCTAGCGGGAGGGGGGGACGAGCAGTACTTC
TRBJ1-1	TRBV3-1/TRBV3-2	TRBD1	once	CASSRSGQGNTEAFF	TGTGCCAGCAGCCGTTCGGGACAGGGGAACACTGAAGCTTTCTTT
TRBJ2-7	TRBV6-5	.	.	CASIIKAPYEQYF	TGTGCCAGCATCATCAAAGCCCCTTACGAGCAGTACTTC
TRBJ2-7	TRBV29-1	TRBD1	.	CSVEGLQGADEQYF	TGCAGCGTTGAAGGACTGCAGGGGGCGGACGAGCAGTACTTC
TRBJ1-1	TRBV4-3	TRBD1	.	CASSQGDSGNTEAFF	TGCGCCAGCAGCCAAGGGGACAGTGGGAACACTGAAGCTTTCTTT
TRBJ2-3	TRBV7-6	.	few	CASSLAASGWGVTDTQYF	TGTGCCAGCAGCTTAGCTGCGTCCGGGTGGGGGGTCACAGATACGCAGTATTTT
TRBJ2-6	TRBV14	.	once	CASSQSYSGANVLTF	TGTGCCAGCAGCCAGTCGTACTCTGGGGCCAACGTCCTGACTTTC
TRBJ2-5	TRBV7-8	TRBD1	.	CASSPGQAEETQYF	TGTGCCAGCAGCCCCGGACAGGCCGAAGAGACCCAGTACTTC
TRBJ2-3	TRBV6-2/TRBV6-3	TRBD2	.	CASSSGLVGSTDTQYF	TGTGCCAGCAGTTCCGGACTAGTGGGTAGCACAGATACGCAGTATTTT
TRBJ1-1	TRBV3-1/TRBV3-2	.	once	CASSRRETGYTEAFF	TGTGCCAGCAGTCGGAGAGAAACAGGGTACACTGAAGCTTTCTTT
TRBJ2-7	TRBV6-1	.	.	CASSEWQDYSYEQYF	TGTGCCAGCAGTGAATGGCAGGACTACTCCTACGAGCAGTACTTC
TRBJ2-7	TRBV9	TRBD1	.	CASSAGTGIYEQYF	TGTGCCAGCAGCGCCGGGACAGGGATCTACGAGCAGTACTTC
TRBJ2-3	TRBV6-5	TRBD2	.	CASTLAGVGDTQYF	TGTGCCAGCACCCTAGCGGGAGTCGGAGATACGCAGTATTTT
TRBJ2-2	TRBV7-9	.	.	CASSYSGGPRGELFF	TGTGCCAGCAGCTACTCTGGGGGCCCCCGAGGGGAGCTGTTTTTT
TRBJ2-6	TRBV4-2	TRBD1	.	CASSQLQGAINVLTF	TGTGCCAGCAGCCAATTACAGGGGGCCATCAACGTCCTGACTTTC
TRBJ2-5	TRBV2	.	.	CASTFGGAQETQYF	TGTGCCAGCACTTTTGGGGGGGCACAAGAGACCCAGTACTTC
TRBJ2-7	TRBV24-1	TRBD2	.	CATSDGGTSDPYEQYF	TGTGCCACCAGTGATGGGGGGACTAGCGACCCCTACGAGCAGTACTTC
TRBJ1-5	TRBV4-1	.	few	CASSQEPGSNQPQHF	TGCGCCAGCAGCCAAGAACCGGGAAGCAATCAGCCCCAGCATTTT
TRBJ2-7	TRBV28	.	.	CASFTPGTYEQYF	TGTGCCAGCTTTACCCCCGGGACCTACGAGCAGTACTTC
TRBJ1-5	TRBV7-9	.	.	CASSPPGGSNQPQHF	TGTGCCAGCAGCCCACCGGGGGGAAGCAATCAGCCCCAGCATTTT